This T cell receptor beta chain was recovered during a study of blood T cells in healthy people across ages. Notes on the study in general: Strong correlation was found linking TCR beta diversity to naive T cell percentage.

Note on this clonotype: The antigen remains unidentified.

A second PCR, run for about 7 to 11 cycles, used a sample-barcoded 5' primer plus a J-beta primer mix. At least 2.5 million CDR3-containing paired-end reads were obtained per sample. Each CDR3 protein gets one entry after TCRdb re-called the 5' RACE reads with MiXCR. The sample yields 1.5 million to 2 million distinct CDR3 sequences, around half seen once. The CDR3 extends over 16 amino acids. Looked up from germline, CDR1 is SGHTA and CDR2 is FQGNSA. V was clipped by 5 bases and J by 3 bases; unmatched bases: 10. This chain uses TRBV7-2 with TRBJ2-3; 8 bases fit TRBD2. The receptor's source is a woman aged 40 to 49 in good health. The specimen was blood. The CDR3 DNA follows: TGTGCCAGCAGCCGTACTAGCGGACGAGGAACAGATACGCAGTATTTT. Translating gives CASSRTSGRGTDTQYF.